A single T cell receptor (beta chain) is shown here with its context. The sample originates from a study of blood T cell repertoires in COVID-19. CDR3 length equals 15 residues. V lost 4 bases and J lost 2; bases outside the gene matches: 6. From germline, CDR1 is KGHDR and CDR2 SFDVKD. Per the study methods: Amplified reference gene primers provided the basis for estimating nucleated cell counts. Clones were sequenced by immunoSEQ multiplex PCR, and TCRdb holds only the in-frame ones, with some missing. Clonal size and the V and J genes are those of that table, whereas D and trimming came from the DNA. The sample shows around 51,000 clones, around nine tenths of them seen only once.

This chain joins TRBV24-1 and TRBJ2-5; 7 nucleotides agree with TRBD2. The receptor's source is a man between 65 and 79 years old with acute or convalescent COVID-19. Sequencing input: peripheral blood. The CDR3 sequence is CATSEGGRRQETQYF. CDR3 in DNA: TGTGCCACCAGTGAGGGGGGGAGAAGACAAGAGACCCAGTACTTC.